A single sample is the source of the 27 T cell receptor beta chains below, sequenced in a study of blood T cell repertoires in COVID-19 (dated by TCRdb to 2020 to 2022). Library construction relied on the immunoSEQ multiplex PCR assay. The source is immuneACCESS, and TCRdb retained only in-frame sequences with V and J called. Part of the clones is not carried over; for the studies checked, unresolved V genes explain less than half of this, and the remainder is unexplained. In all, the sample holds about 42,000 clones, and 70% to 90% of those were seen once. The ten most abundant clones make up 3.7% of the sample. The sequenced material came from peripheral blood. Receptors originate from a human donor in a cohort sampled during active COVID-19.

This chain uses TRBV5-1 with TRBJ1-3; 8 bases map to TRBD1. The CDR3 has 15 amino acids. The V gene end was trimmed by 4 bases and the J gene end by 2 bases; junction bases not matched to a gene: 5. The germline gives CDR1 SGHRS, CDR2 YFSETQ. DNA of the CDR3: TGCGCCAGCAGCCCCCAGGGGGCTACTGGAAACACCATATATTTT. Protein sequence: CASSPQGATGNTIYF.

J is TRBJ2-3 and V is TRBV9; maybe TRBD1 (5 bases). This CDR3 region has 16 residues. The germline V gene has CDR1 SGDLS and CDR2 YYNGEE. V was shortened by 6 bases and J by 0 bases, with 17 bases between the two germline ends. In nucleotides, the CDR3 is TGTGCCAGCAACCAAGGACAACTCTTTAGCACAGATACGCAGTATTTT. Translated: CASNQGQLFSTDTQYF.

This clone occurred a few times. The chain employs TRBV4-1 and TRBJ1-5, with a possible D match to TRBD1 (5 bases). The CDR3 length is 15 residues. Trimming shortened V by 0 bases and J by 5 bases, and 11 bases separated the two germline ends. Germline V gene lookup returns CDR1 MGHRA and CDR2 YSYEKL. As DNA, the CDR3 is TGCGCCAGCAGCCAAGAGAGTCGGGGGGATCAGCCCCAGCATTTT. Protein: CASSQESRGDQPQHF.

This clone is medium-sized in the sample. This chain joins TRBV25-1 and TRBJ2-2, with TRBD2 matching 10 bases. This CDR3 spans 14 amino acids. Germline assignment: CDR1 MGHDK and CDR2 SYGVNS. The junction had 3 bases not matched to a gene; V was cut back by 4 bases and J by 7 bases. The CDR3 reads CASSGGTSDGELFF. The CDR3 DNA reads TGTGCCAGCAGTGGGGGGACTAGCGACGGGGAGCTGTTTTTT.

The chain uses TRBV7-6 and TRBJ2-2, with 12 positions matching TRBD2. V lost 4 bases to trimming and J lost 3 bases; unmatched junction nucleotides: 6. The CDR3 covers 17 residues. Germline CDR1 and CDR2: SGHVS and FNYEAQ. The CDR3: CASSSVPSGGDTGELFF. Written as DNA, the CDR3 is TGTGCCAGCAGCTCGGTTCCTAGCGGGGGGGACACCGGGGAGCTGTTTTTT.

The chain employs TRBV29-1 and TRBJ1-6; 7 nucleotides agree with TRBD1. There are 13 residues in the CDR3. Per the germline V gene, CDR1 is SQVTM and CDR2 is ANQGSEA. The J segment lost 5 bases and the V segment lost 6 bases, leaving 4 bases of the junction unmatched. Written as DNA, the CDR3 is TGCAGCGTCGGGGACAGAAATAATTCACCCCTCCACTTT. This translates into CSVGDRNNSPLHF.

V gene TRBV18 combines with J gene TRBJ1-1; perhaps TRBD1 as D (5 bases). Germline CDR1 is KGHSH and CDR2 is LQKENI. The CDR3 runs to 13 residues. Trimming cost V 3 bases and J 5 bases, with 10 bases left between them. The CDR3 DNA is TGTGCCAGCTCACCTACCTCAGGGACTGAAGCTTTCTTT. This translates into CASSPTSGTEAFF.

V and J are TRBV6-5 and TRBJ1-3; possibly TRBD1 for D (5 bases). V was cut by 4 bases and J by 2 bases, with 9 bases left in between. The CDR3 runs 14 residues. CDR1 is MNHEY, CDR2 SVGAGI, per germline. This CDR3 is CASSFGGAGNTIYF. CDR3 DNA: TGTGCCAGCAGTTTCGGAGGGGCTGGAAACACCATATATTTT.

The chain's CDR3 is CASSYRTGPGNTIYF. The CDR3 bases are TGTGCCAGCAGCTACCGGACAGGCCCTGGAAACACCATATATTTT. The rearrangement joins TRBV7-2 to TRBJ1-3; 7 bases are shared with TRBD1. Trimming removed 4 bases from V and 2 bases from J; junction bases left unmatched: 5. From germline, CDR1 is SGHTA and CDR2 FQGNSA. CDR3 size: 15 residues.

This chain joins TRBV5-4 and TRBJ2-1; 8 bases are a match to TRBD1. The ends lost 3 bases at V and 1 base at J; junction bases unmatched: 9. The CDR3 length is 17 residues. Germline V lookup: CDR1 SGHNT, CDR2 YYREEE (reference sequence). The CDR3 nucleotides are TGTGCCAGCAGCTCAGGACAGGGTCTTGGGTCCTACAATGAGCAGTTCTTC. It encodes CASSSGQGLGSYNEQFF.

This chain joins TRBV27 and TRBJ2-7; perhaps TRBD2 as D (8 bases). The CDR3 contains 17 residues. Germline-derived CDR1 and CDR2 are MNHEY and SMNVEV (reference sequence). V dropped 6 bases and J dropped 3 bases, with 24 bases sitting between them. CDR3 sequence: CASSRRQGSGINYEQYF. As DNA, the CDR3 is TGTGCCAGCAGCCGCAGACAGGGTAGCGGGATAAACTACGAGCAGTACTTC.

The rearrangement links TRBV10-3 to TRBJ2-1; tentative D call: TRBD1 (5 bases). The CDR3 loop spans 13 amino acids. From germline, CDR1 is ENHRY and CDR2 SYGVKD. The germline V and J ends were trimmed by 9 bases and 8 bases, with 17 bases remaining between them. As DNA, the CDR3 is TGTGCCATGGGGCAGCGAAAAGGAGATGAGCAGTTCTTC. This encodes CAMGQRKGDEQFF.

The chain is built from TRBV25-1 and TRBJ2-2, with D possibly being TRBD1 (6 bases). CDR1 and CDR2 from the germline V gene are MGHDK and SYGVNS. There are 15 residues in the CDR3. Trimming took off 6 bases at V and 3 bases at J, with 14 bases between the two ends. CDR3 sequence: CASRFPGADTGELFF. The CDR3, as DNA: TGTGCCAGCAGATTCCCAGGGGCTGACACCGGGGAGCTGTTTTTT.

In nucleotides, the CDR3 is TGTGCCAGTAGCGGGGACAGGGGGAACGAGCAGTACTTC. Amino acids: CASSGDRGNEQYF. The rearrangement joins TRBV19 to TRBJ2-7; 11 nucleotides agree with TRBD1. CDR1 is LNHDA and CDR2 is SQIVND in the germline V gene (reference sequence). This CDR3 has 13 residues. V lost 6 bases to trimming and J lost 5 bases; unmatched junction nucleotides: 3.

This clone has just a few counts. The V gene is TRBV7-6, the J gene TRBJ1-5; D uncertain. V lost 1 base to trimming and J lost 5 bases, with 12 bases between them. Germline V CDR1 and CDR2: SGHVS, FNYEAQ. This CDR3 has 15 residues. CDR3 protein: CASSLVSGYHQPQHF. CDR3 coding DNA: TGTGCCAGCAGCTTAGTTTCAGGTTACCATCAGCCCCAGCATTTT.

The J gene is TRBJ2-2, the V gene TRBV30; D not resolved. The CDR3 runs 11 residues. Germline CDR1 and CDR2: GTSNPN and SVGIG (reference sequence). Between the trimmed V and J ends, which lost 4 bases and 5 bases, there was a span of 5 bases. CDR3 sequence: CAWTLTGELFF. The CDR3 DNA reads as TGTGCCTGGACCCTGACCGGGGAGCTGTTTTTT.

The chain joins TRBV29-1 to TRBJ2-3; 9 nucleotides align to TRBD1. V shed 6 bases and J 0 bases; nucleotides not matched to a gene: 4. The germline V gene encodes CDR1 SQVTM and CDR2 ANQGSEA. There are 14 residues in the CDR3. CDR3 loop: CSVQTGGSTDTQYF. The CDR3 nucleotides read TGCAGCGTCCAGACAGGGGGGAGCACAGATACGCAGTATTTT.

CDR3 sequence reads: CASSLRPNIAGEGDTQYF. CDR3 DNA: TGCGCCAGCAGCTTGCGGCCAAATATAGCGGGAGAGGGAGATACGCAGTATTTT. This chain connects TRBV5-1 to TRBJ2-3, with 9 positions matching TRBD2. There are 18 residues in the CDR3. Germline CDR1 is SGHRS and CDR2 is YFSETQ. With V trimmed by 1 base and J by 5 bases, 14 bases remained unmatched.

This clone was found once. V and J are TRBV14 and TRBJ1-4; a possible D gene is TRBD1 (6 bases). This CDR3 comprises 14 residues. V was pared by 4 bases and J by 5 bases, with 11 bases between. Germline V gives CDR1 SGHDN, CDR2 FVKESK. The CDR3 here is CASSRTDRNEKLFF. CDR3 DNA sequence: TGTGCCAGCAGCCGAACTGACAGGAATGAAAAACTGTTTTTT.

This rearrangement joins TRBV4-3 to TRBJ1-5, with D uncertain. Trimming cost V 3 bases and J 4 bases, with 13 bases left between them. The germline gives CDR1 LGHNA, CDR2 YSLEER. CDR3 length equals 15 residues. CDR3 bases: TGCGCCAGCAGCCAGAACGGGAAGGGTAATCAGCCCCAGCATTTT. Encoded protein: CASSQNGKGNQPQHF.

This clone appeared a few times. CDR3 protein: CASSSGQGGQPQHF. CDR3 in DNA: TGTGCCAGCAGCAGCGGACAGGGAGGTCAGCCCCAGCATTTT. The chain is built from TRBV9 and TRBJ1-5; 8 bases match TRBD1. The CDR3 has 14 amino acids. The V and J ends lost 4 bases and 6 bases, in that order; junction bases with no gene match: 6. Germline V gene sequence: CDR1 SGDLS, CDR2 YYNGEE.

The table lists this clone with a count of one. V and J are TRBV7-9 and TRBJ1-6; TRBD1 is a possible D gene (6 bases). Germline V CDR1 and CDR2: SEHNR, FQNEAQ (reference sequence). V lost 4 bases and J lost 9, with 16 bases in between. The CDR3 extends over 15 amino acids. CDR3 residues: CASSSSTGSGSPLHF. For the CDR3, the DNA is TGTGCCAGCAGCTCGTCGACAGGCTCTGGTTCACCCCTCCACTTT.

V and J are TRBV5-5 and TRBJ2-7; tentative D call: TRBD2 (6 bases). Trimming took off 0 bases at V and 0 bases at J, with 10 bases between the two ends. The CDR3 totals 15 residues. CDR1 is SGHKS, CDR2 YYEKEE, per germline (reference sequence). CDR3 amino acids: CASSLDLGSSYEQYF. The CDR3 nucleotides are TGTGCCAGCAGCTTGGATCTCGGGAGCTCCTACGAGCAGTACTTC.

The V and J genes are TRBV30 and TRBJ1-4, with 9 bases identical to TRBD1. The CDR3 contains 13 residues. The germline V gene has CDR1 GTSNPN and CDR2 SVGIG (reference sequence). With 3 bases clipped from V and 5 bases from J, the junction kept 1 base outside the gene matches. Here the CDR3 DNA reads TGTGCCTGGAGAGGACAGGGGAATGAAAAACTGTTTTTT. Residues: CAWRGQGNEKLFF.

The chain combines TRBV4-3 with TRBJ2-5; 11 bases align to TRBD2. With V trimmed by 0 bases and J by 2 bases, 8 bases remained unmatched. The CDR3 spans 18 residues. CDR1 is LGHNA, CDR2 YSLEER, per germline. CDR3 DNA: TGCGCCAGCAGCCAAGAATTGCTAGCGGGGGGAGGGCAAGAGACCCAGTACTTC. Its translation: CASSQELLAGGGQETQYF.

This chain links TRBV5-1 with TRBJ2-7; TRBD1 matches at 8 bases. The J segment lost 7 bases and the V segment lost 4 bases, leaving 10 bases of the junction unmatched. The CDR3 has 14 amino acids. Germline-derived CDR1 and CDR2 are SGHRS and YFSETQ. The CDR3 nucleotides are TGCGCCAGCAGCCCAGCGACAGGGGCAACGGAGCAGTACTTC. It codes for CASSPATGATEQYF.

The J gene is TRBJ1-1, the V gene TRBV30, with TRBD1 identical over 9 bases. Germline trimming cut 4 bases from V and 2 bases from J; bases unmatched to any gene: 11. CDR1 is GTSNPN and CDR2 is SVGIG in the germline V gene (reference sequence). CDR3 size: 16 residues. CDR3 residues: CAWNPGQGRGNTEAFF. The CDR3 region has the DNA TGTGCCTGGAATCCCGGACAGGGGAGGGGAAACACTGAAGCTTTCTTT.